The sequence of this TCR beta chain was determined in a study of OX40 agonist ivuxolimab in advanced cancers. Points from the study as a whole: Some nonresponders also had low normalized T-cell clonal expansion. Patients with a partial response at 0.1-3.0 mg/kg had among the lowest clonal expansion.

This clone was detected once. As yet, its antigen is unknown. V gave up 4 bases and J gave up 3 bases; unmatched junction bases: 4. The CDR3 runs 15 residues. Germline lookup yields CDR1 MGHRA and CDR2 YSYEKL. Peripheral blood came from all dose cohorts at three timepoints. The method was immunoSEQ multiplex PCR; TCRdb's version includes in-frame clones alone and lacks a portion of them. Of about 68,000 clones listed, roughly 84% were seen once; the top ten hold roughly 0.74%. The sequencing used CD4+ or CD8+ T cells sorted from blood, collected in a trial of the OX40 agonist ivuxolimab. This clonotype originated in an adult with an advanced solid tumor such as melanoma, head and neck, liver or kidney cancer. The V gene is TRBV4-1, the J gene TRBJ1-2, with 11 nucleotides matching TRBD1. CDR3 sequence: CASSLGQGVDYGYTF. The CDR3 region has the DNA TGCGCCAGCAGCCTGGGACAGGGGGTTGACTATGGCTACACCTTC.